One sample yielded the 22 T cell receptor beta chains listed below, sequenced in a study of lymphopenia after photon versus proton radiotherapy. The protocol was immunoSEQ multiplex PCR, while the TCRdb copy is restricted to in-frame clones and leaves out a portion. The table has about 39,000 clones, about 94% seen once. Sequencing was performed on peripheral blood, taken from a patient treated with photon-based radiotherapy. All receptors come from a man in his 60s with cholangiocarcinoma.

V is TRBV7-6 and J is TRBJ2-3; maybe TRBD1 (5 bases). CDR1 and CDR2 from the germline V gene are SGHVS and FNYEAQ. This CDR3 has 12 amino acids. Trimming took 6 bases from V and 9 from J, leaving 13 bases between them. CDR3 sequence: CASSLSQGTQYF. The DNA for the CDR3 is TGTGCCAGCAGTCTTTCCCAGGGCACGCAGTATTTT.

The V call is TRBV4-1, the J call TRBJ2-5, with 12 positions matching TRBD2. Trimming took 0 bases from V and 5 from J; bases not matched to a gene: 10. Germline CDR1 reads MGHRA; CDR2 reads YSYEKL. This CDR3 spans 18 amino acids. The CDR3 spells CASSQEVQASGRGETQYF. The DNA of the CDR3 is TGCGCCAGCAGCCAAGAAGTCCAGGCTAGCGGGAGGGGCGAGACCCAGTACTTC.

This sequence joins TRBV5-4 and TRBJ1-1, with D hard to call. Per germline, CDR1 SGHNT and CDR2 YYREEE (reference sequence). The CDR3 consists of 12 residues. V gave up 1 base and J gave up 0 bases, with 1 base separating them. The CDR3 protein is CASSLLNTEAFF. The DNA of the CDR3 is TGTGCCAGCAGCTTGTTGAACACTGAAGCTTTCTTT.

This rearrangement joins TRBV19 to TRBJ1-4, with 9 nucleotides matching TRBD1. CDR3 length: 14 amino acids. The trim removed 3 bases at V and 5 bases at J, leaving 1 base unmatched. Germline values: CDR1 LNHDA, CDR2 SQIVND (reference sequence). As DNA, the CDR3 is TGTGCCAGTAGTATGGGACAGGGAAATGAAAAACTGTTTTTT. It is translated as CASSMGQGNEKLFF. The whole variable domain, remainder taken from reference TRBV19 and TRBJ1-4, is DGGITQSPKYLFRKEGQNVTLSCEQNLNHDAMYWYRQDPGQGLRLIYYSQIVNDFQKGDIAEGYSVSREKKESFPLTVTSAQKNPTAFYLCASSMGQGNEKLFFGSGTQLSVL.

This chain joins TRBV7-3 and TRBJ1-5; 7 nucleotides align to TRBD1. Germline CDR1 is SGHTA and CDR2 is FQGTGA. The CDR3 is made up of 13 amino acids. After removal of 5 bases from V and 5 bases from J, the junction contained 3 bases not matched to a gene. This CDR3 reads CASSLTGDQPQHF. DNA for the CDR3: TGTGCCAGCAGCCTTACAGGGGATCAGCCCCAGCATTTT.

The V gene is TRBV19, the J gene TRBJ1-5; maybe TRBD1 (6 bases). Germline-derived CDR1 and CDR2 are LNHDA and SQIVND (reference sequence). Trimming took off 4 bases at V and 6 bases at J, with 13 bases between the two ends. The CDR3 totals 14 residues. In DNA form, the CDR3 reads TGTGCCAGTAGTACCACAGGGAGGGTTCAGCCCCAGCATTTT. Translated: CASSTTGRVQPQHF.

This clone was detected a few times. The chain's CDR3 is CASSSPLPGEQYF. The CDR3 nucleotides are TGTGCCAGCAGTTCCCCACTCCCCGGCGAGCAGTACTTC. V and J are TRBV27 and TRBJ2-7, with D uncertain. The CDR3 spans 13 residues. V gave up 4 bases and J gave up 6 bases, with 13 bases separating them. The germline CDR1 and CDR2 sequences are MNHEY and SMNVEV (reference sequence).

The chain has TRBV7-2 and TRBJ2-7; D unclear. Germline V lookup: CDR1 SGHTA, CDR2 FQGNSA. The germline V and J ends were trimmed by 4 bases and 3 bases, with 13 bases remaining between them. The CDR3 consists of 14 residues. CDR3 sequence reads: CASSSPSGLYEQYF. CDR3 coding DNA: TGTGCCAGCAGCTCGCCGTCAGGTCTCTACGAGCAGTACTTC. Full variable domain (remainder filled in from reference TRBV7-2 and TRBJ2-7): GAGVSQSPSNKVTEKGKDVELRCDPISGHTALYWYRQSLGQGLEFLIYFQGNSAPDKSGLPSDRFSAERTGGSVSTLTIQRTQQEDSAVYLCASSSPSGLYEQYFGPGTRLTVT.

This chain links TRBV4-1 with TRBJ1-1, with 8 bases matching TRBD1. Looked up from germline, CDR1 is MGHRA and CDR2 is YSYEKL. This CDR3 comprises 15 residues. J lost 4 bases, V lost 1 base, and 5 bases had no gene match. CDR3 sequence: CASSQARTGGTEAFF. The CDR3 DNA reads TGCGCCAGCAGCCAAGCACGAACAGGGGGCACTGAAGCTTTCTTT.

This chain links TRBV27 with TRBJ1-5; weak D call: TRBD1 (6 bases). The CDR3 is made up of 16 amino acids. The germline V and J ends were trimmed by 5 bases and 6 bases, with 20 bases remaining between them. Germline assignment: CDR1 MNHEY and CDR2 SMNVEV (reference sequence). The CDR3 loop is CASSPQNGQYVQPQHF. DNA for the CDR3: TGTGCCAGCAGTCCCCAAAACGGACAGTACGTTCAGCCCCAGCATTTT.

This clone appeared once. V gene TRBV21-1 combines with J gene TRBJ1-4. TRBV21-1 is marked as a pseudogene. This CDR3 is built from 12 residues. The CDR3 loop reads CASSPSIEKLFF. The CDR3 DNA reads TGTGCCAGCAGCCCATCTATTGAAAAACTGTTTTTT.

The V call is TRBV19, the J call TRBJ2-7; 12 bases are shared with TRBD1. The CDR3 consists of 16 residues. Per germline, CDR1 LNHDA and CDR2 SQIVND (reference sequence). After removal of 3 bases from V and 5 bases from J, the junction contained 8 bases not matched to a gene. The CDR3 bases are TGTGCCAGTAGTATTACCGTGGGACAGGGGGCGAACGAGCAGTACTTC. This gives the protein CASSITVGQGANEQYF.

This sequence joins TRBV18 and TRBJ2-7; 10 nucleotides match TRBD1. V lost 4 bases, J lost 6 bases, and 9 bases stayed unmatched. Germline lookup yields CDR1 KGHSH and CDR2 LQKENI. The CDR3 is 15 amino acids. For the CDR3, the DNA is TGTGCCAGCTCACTCCTTGGGACAGGGGTGATCGAGCAGTACTTC. Protein product: CASSLLGTGVIEQYF.

This chain uses TRBV19 with TRBJ1-1, with TRBD1 as a possible D gene (6 bases). V lost 0 bases, J lost 1 base, and 9 bases lay in between. The germline CDR1 and CDR2 sequences are LNHDA and SQIVND (reference sequence). There are 15 residues in the CDR3. The CDR3 DNA reads as TGTGCCAGTAGTATAGAAACAGGGTGGAACACTGAAGCTTTCTTT. This gives the protein CASSIETGWNTEAFF. The entire variable domain, with the rest obtained from reference TRBV19 and TRBJ1-1, is as follows: DGGITQSPKYLFRKEGQNVTLSCEQNLNHDAMYWYRQDPGQGLRLIYYSQIVNDFQKGDIAEGYSVSREKKESFPLTVTSAQKNPTAFYLCASSIETGWNTEAFFGQGTRLTVV.

This clone was seen a single time. The J gene is TRBJ2-7, the V gene TRBV7-2; 11 bases are shared with TRBD2. The CDR3 loop spans 15 amino acids. Germline trimming cut 5 bases from V and 3 bases from J; bases unmatched to any gene: 6. From germline, CDR1 is SGHTA and CDR2 FQGNSA. The CDR3: CASSVSGGADYEQYF. The CDR3 DNA reads as TGTGCCAGCAGCGTTAGCGGGGGGGCAGACTACGAGCAGTACTTC.

The V and J genes are TRBV6-1 and TRBJ2-2, with D perhaps TRBD1 (6 bases). The CDR3 runs to 14 residues. Looked up from germline, CDR1 is MNHNS and CDR2 is SASEGT. V was trimmed by 6 bases and J by 4 bases, leaving 12 bases between them. DNA of the CDR3: TGTGCCAGCAGGGTACAGGGCCTCACCGGGGAGCTGTTTTTT. Residues: CASRVQGLTGELFF.

The chain couples TRBV27 to TRBJ2-7; D gene uncertain. This CDR3 region has 15 residues. V was trimmed by 2 bases and J by 6 bases, leaving 17 bases between them. Germline CDR1 and CDR2: MNHEY and SMNVEV (reference sequence). As DNA, the CDR3 is TGTGCCAGCAGTTTAGAGGAACAGCCTGGTCCCGAGCAGTACTTC. It codes for CASSLEEQPGPEQYF.

The chain combines TRBV6-6 with TRBJ2-1; possible D gene TRBD2, 6 bases. V lost 4 bases and J 16 bases, leaving 17 bases between the germline ends. Germline V gives CDR1 MNHNY, CDR2 SVGAGI (reference sequence). The CDR3 has 12 amino acids. The CDR3 sequence is CASSSPGGPSFF. CDR3 bases: TGTGCCAGCAGTTCCCCCGGAGGGCCCTCATTCTTC.

Note on this clone: Mismatch with germline at one junction end may stem from a read error. V usage is TRBV29-1 and J usage is TRBJ1-5; the D is unclear. This CDR3 contains 12 residues. Germline V gene data show CDR1 as SQVTM and CDR2 as ANQGSEA. The DNA for the CDR3 is TGCAGCGTTCAAGATGGGGATCAGCCCCAGCATTTT. This codes for CSVQDGDQPQHF.

This chain's CDR3 is CATMGGGPAMRRAQFF. CDR3 DNA: TGTGCCACCATGGGCGGGGGACCCGCTATGAGGCGGGCGCAGTTCTTC. The gene calls are TRBV28 and TRBJ2-1; 7 nucleotides align to TRBD2. Germline trimming cut 10 bases from V and 12 bases from J; bases unmatched to any gene: 24. This CDR3 spans 16 amino acids. Germline CDR1 MDHEN, CDR2 SYDVKM.

The chain couples TRBV5-1 to TRBJ1-1; no reliable D call. The CDR3 sequence is 14 residues long. Germline V lookup: CDR1 SGHRS, CDR2 YFSETQ. V lost 0 bases to trimming and J lost 6 bases, with 12 bases between them. CDR3 sequence (DNA): TGCGCCAGCAGCTTGGGGTTGGGCGGCGCTGAAGCTTTCTTT. It translates to CASSLGLGGAEAFF.

The rearrangement joins TRBV7-9 to TRBJ2-6, with TRBD1 identical over 7 bases. V lost 5 bases and J lost 3; bases outside the gene matches: 10. Germline CDR1 reads SEHNR; CDR2 reads FQNEAQ (reference sequence). CDR3 length equals 17 residues. CDR3 sequence reads: CASSNPTGLIGANVLTF. The CDR3 DNA is TGTGCCAGCAGCAACCCGACAGGGCTAATTGGGGCCAACGTCCTGACTTTC.